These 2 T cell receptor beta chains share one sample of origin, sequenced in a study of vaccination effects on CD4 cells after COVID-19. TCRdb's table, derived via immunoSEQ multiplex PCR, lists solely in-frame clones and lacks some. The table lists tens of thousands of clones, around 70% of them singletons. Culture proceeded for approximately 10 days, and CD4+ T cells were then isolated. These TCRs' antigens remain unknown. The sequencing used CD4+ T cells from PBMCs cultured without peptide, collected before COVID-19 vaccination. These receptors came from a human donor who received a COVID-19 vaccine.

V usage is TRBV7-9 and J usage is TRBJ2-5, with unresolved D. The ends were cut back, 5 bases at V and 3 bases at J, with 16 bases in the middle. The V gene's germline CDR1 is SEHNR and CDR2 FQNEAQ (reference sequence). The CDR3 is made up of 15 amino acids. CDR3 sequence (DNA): TGTGCCAGCAGCGCGACGTCAGGACCTGAAGAGACCCAGTACTTC. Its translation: CASSATSGPEETQYF.

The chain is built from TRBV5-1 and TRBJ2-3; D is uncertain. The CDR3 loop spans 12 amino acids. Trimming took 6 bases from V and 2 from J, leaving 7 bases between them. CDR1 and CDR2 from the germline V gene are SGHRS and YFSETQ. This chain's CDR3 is CASTLNTDTQYF. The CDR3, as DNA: TGCGCCAGCACCCTCAACACAGATACGCAGTATTTT.